The following is a T cell receptor beta chain sequence with its context. Assay: immunoSEQ multiplex PCR; the TCRdb copy retains only in-frame clones and omits some. The table has about 390,000 clones, around nine tenths seen once; the top ten hold roughly 10%. The data are from a study of blood T cell repertoires in COVID-19. CDR1 LNHDA and CDR2 SQIVND come from the germline V gene (reference sequence). V lost 6 bases to trimming and J lost 0 bases; unmatched junction nucleotides: 10. This CDR3 has 18 amino acids. The sequence was obtained from a woman aged 50 to 65 who had recovered from COVID-19. The genes are TRBV19 and TRBJ2-5; 13 bases agree with TRBD2. The sample taken for sequencing was PBMCs or T cells enriched from blood (not recorded which). The CDR3 spells CASRPTSGGERYQETQYF. CDR3 DNA: TGTGCCAGTAGGCCAACTAGCGGGGGGGAGAGGTACCAAGAGACCCAGTACTTC.